The 10 T cell receptor beta chains reported below all come from one sample, sequenced in a study of beta chain features in type 1 diabetes. Whole-study findings and limits: There was a moderate but significant shortening of TCRB CDR3s in all four CD4+ subsets of Type 1 diabetes patients.

The isolated RNA, all of it, was reverse transcribed, so expressed TCRB transcripts were what got sequenced. This table comes from immunoSEQ multiplex PCR, and its TCRdb copy is limited to in-frame clones, with some not included. The table has some 190,000 clones, under 9.5% seen once. What these receptors recognize is not known. Sequenced input: central memory CD4+ T cells from blood. Source of these receptors: a man between 18 and 29 years old with type 1 diabetes.

The V gene is TRBV2, the J gene TRBJ2-5, with TRBD1 matching over 10 bases. V gave up 8 bases and J gave up 4 bases; unmatched junction bases: 4. Looked up from germline, CDR1 is SNHLY and CDR2 is FYNNEI. CDR3 size: 13 residues. This chain's CDR3 is CASRGQGGETQYF. In DNA, the CDR3 is TGTGCCAGCCGTGGACAGGGGGGAGAGACCCAGTACTTC.

The rearrangement joins TRBV4-1 to TRBJ2-2; 9 nucleotides match TRBD1. Germline V gene lookup returns CDR1 MGHRA and CDR2 YSYEKL. J lost 0 bases, V lost 4 bases, and 3 bases had no gene match. The CDR3 has 16 amino acids. Here the CDR3 DNA reads TGCGCCAGCAGCCTAGGGACAGGGTCGAACACCGGGGAGCTGTTTTTT. Amino acids: CASSLGTGSNTGELFF.

Only a few counts were recorded for this clone. The chain combines TRBV2 with TRBJ2-4; weak D call: TRBD1 (6 bases). V lost 8 bases to trimming and J lost 7 bases, with 15 bases between them. Per the germline V gene, CDR1 is SNHLY and CDR2 is FYNNEI. This CDR3 has 13 residues. The CDR3 spells CASRTGFGNIQYF. The CDR3 bases are TGTGCCAGCCGAACAGGGTTTGGGAACATTCAGTACTTC.

The V call is TRBV30, the J call TRBJ2-3, with D unresolved. CDR1 and CDR2 (germline): GTSNPN, SVGIG (reference sequence). The CDR3 contains 12 residues. V lost 0 bases and J lost 3, with 4 bases in between. DNA of the CDR3: TGTGCCTGGAGTGTATCGACAGATACGCAGTATTTT. This sequence encodes CAWSVSTDTQYF.

This clone has a handful of counts. The rearrangement joins TRBV30 to TRBJ1-1; possible D gene TRBD1, 5 bases. This CDR3 comprises 11 residues. Germline V gene data show CDR1 as GTSNPN and CDR2 as SVGIG (reference sequence). V was pared by 0 bases and J by 14 bases, with 13 bases between. In nucleotides, the CDR3 is TGTGCCTGGAGTGTACGACAGACCCCCTTCTTT. This codes for CAWSVRQTPFF.

The gene calls are TRBV5-6 and TRBJ2-7; D is unresolved. The germline gives CDR1 SGHDT, CDR2 YYEEEE. The V end lost 1 base, the J end lost 5 bases, and 7 bases lay between the germline ends. The CDR3 has 12 residues. The CDR3 DNA follows: TGTGCCAGCAGCTTGTATAGCCACGAGCAGTACTTC. This codes for CASSLYSHEQYF.

V and J are TRBV11-2 and TRBJ2-2; D remains ambiguous. Germline values: CDR1 SGHAT, CDR2 FQNNGV. The CDR3 has 16 amino acids. The V end was cut by 5 bases, the J end by 0 bases, with 13 bases between. The CDR3 spells CASSGVRHANTGELFF. CDR3 DNA: TGTGCCAGCAGCGGAGTACGCCACGCGAACACCGGGGAGCTGTTTTTT.

The chain combines TRBV2 with TRBJ2-1; tentative D call: TRBD2 (6 bases). Between the trimmed V and J ends, which lost 5 bases and 0 bases, there was a span of 11 bases. This CDR3 contains 15 residues. The germline V gene encodes CDR1 SNHLY and CDR2 FYNNEI. The CDR3 coding sequence is TGTGCCAGCAGTACCTCTAGCGTCTCCTACAATGAGCAGTTCTTC. This sequence encodes CASSTSSVSYNEQFF.

This clone was observed a handful of times. The rearrangement uses TRBV6-6 and TRBJ2-4; no firm D call. The germline V gene encodes CDR1 MNHNY and CDR2 SVGAGI (reference sequence). This CDR3 is built from 13 residues. Trimming left V 5 bases short and J 9 bases short, with 14 bases between. In nucleotides, the CDR3 is TGTGCCAGCAGTGCAACGACTGTGGGCATTCAGTACTTC. Encoded protein: CASSATTVGIQYF.

The V call is TRBV7-2, the J call TRBJ1-2, with D possibly matching TRBD1 (6 bases). Germline CDR1 reads SGHTA; CDR2 reads FQGNSA. V dropped 5 bases and J dropped 3 bases, with 10 bases sitting between them. CDR3 length equals 13 residues. The CDR3 DNA reads as TGTGCCAGCAGCCCCGACAGGTACTATGGCTACACCTTC. This codes for CASSPDRYYGYTF.